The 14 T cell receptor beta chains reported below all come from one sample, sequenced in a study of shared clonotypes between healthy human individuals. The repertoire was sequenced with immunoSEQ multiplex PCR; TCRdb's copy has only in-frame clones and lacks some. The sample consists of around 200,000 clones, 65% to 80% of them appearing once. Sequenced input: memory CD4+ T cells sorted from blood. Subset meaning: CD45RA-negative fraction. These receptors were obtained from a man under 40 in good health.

The CDR3 DNA is TGTGCCAGCAGCTTAGTGGGAGGGTCCCTGGGTGAGCAGTACTTC. Its protein product is CASSLVGGSLGEQYF. The chain combines TRBV11-2 with TRBJ2-7, with TRBD2 matching 7 bases. Germline lookup yields CDR1 SGHAT and CDR2 FQNNGV. The V and J ends lost 1 base and 7 bases, in that order; junction bases with no gene match: 10. The CDR3 is 15 residues long.

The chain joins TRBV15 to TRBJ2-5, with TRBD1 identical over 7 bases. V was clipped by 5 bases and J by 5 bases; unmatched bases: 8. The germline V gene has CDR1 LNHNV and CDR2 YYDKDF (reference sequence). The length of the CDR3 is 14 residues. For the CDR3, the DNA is TGTGCCACCAGCGGATACAGGGGCCAGGAGACCCAGTACTTC. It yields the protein CATSGYRGQETQYF.

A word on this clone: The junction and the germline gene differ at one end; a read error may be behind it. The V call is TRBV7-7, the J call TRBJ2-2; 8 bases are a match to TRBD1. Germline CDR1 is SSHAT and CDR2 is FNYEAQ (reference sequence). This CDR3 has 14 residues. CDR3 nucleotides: TGTGCTAGCAGCTCGGACAGGGTAGGCCGGGAGCTGTTTTTT. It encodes CASSSDRVGRELFF.

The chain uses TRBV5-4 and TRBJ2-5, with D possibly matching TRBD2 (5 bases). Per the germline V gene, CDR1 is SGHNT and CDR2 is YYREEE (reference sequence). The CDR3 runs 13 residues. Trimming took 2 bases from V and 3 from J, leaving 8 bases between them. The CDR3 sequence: CASSFWEKETQYF. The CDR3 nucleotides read TGTGCCAGCAGCTTCTGGGAGAAAGAGACCCAGTACTTC.

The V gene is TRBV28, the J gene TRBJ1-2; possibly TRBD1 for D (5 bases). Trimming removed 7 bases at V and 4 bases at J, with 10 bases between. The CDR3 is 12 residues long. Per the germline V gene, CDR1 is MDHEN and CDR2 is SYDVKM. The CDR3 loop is CASNDGAYGYTF. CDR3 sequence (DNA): TGTGCCAGCAACGACGGGGCCTATGGCTACACCTTC.

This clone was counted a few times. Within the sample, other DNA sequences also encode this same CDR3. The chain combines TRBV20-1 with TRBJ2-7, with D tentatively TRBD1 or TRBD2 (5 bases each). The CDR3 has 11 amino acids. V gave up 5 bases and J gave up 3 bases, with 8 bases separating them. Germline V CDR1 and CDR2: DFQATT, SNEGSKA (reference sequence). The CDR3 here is CSARGRYEQYF. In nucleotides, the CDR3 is TGCAGTGCTCGGGGCCGCTACGAGCAGTACTTC.

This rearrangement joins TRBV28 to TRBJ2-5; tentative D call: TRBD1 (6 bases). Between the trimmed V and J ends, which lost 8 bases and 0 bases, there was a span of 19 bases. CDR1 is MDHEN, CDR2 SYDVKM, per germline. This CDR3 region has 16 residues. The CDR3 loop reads CASSEPGQKNQETQYF. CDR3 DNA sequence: TGTGCCAGCTCAGAGCCGGGACAAAAAAACCAAGAGACCCAGTACTTC. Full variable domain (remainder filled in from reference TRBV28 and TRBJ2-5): DVKVTQSSRYLVKRTGEKVFLECVQDMDHENMFWYRQDPGLGLRLIYFSYDVKMKEKGDIPEGYSVSREKKERFSLILESASTNQTSMYLCASSEPGQKNQETQYFGPGTRLLVL.

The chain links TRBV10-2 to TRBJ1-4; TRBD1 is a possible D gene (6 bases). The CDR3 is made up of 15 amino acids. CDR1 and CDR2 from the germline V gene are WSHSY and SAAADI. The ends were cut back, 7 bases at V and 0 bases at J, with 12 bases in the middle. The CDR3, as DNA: TGCGCCAGCACCAGACAGGTTGCAACTAATGAAAAACTGTTTTTT. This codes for CASTRQVATNEKLFF.

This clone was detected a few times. The CDR3 nucleotides read TGCGCCAGCAGCCAAGTGGTGACGGGGGGCGCTGAGCAGTTCTTC. Residues: CASSQVVTGGAEQFF. V and J are TRBV4-1 and TRBJ2-1; perhaps TRBD2 as D (7 bases). Between the trimmed V and J ends, which lost 1 base and 9 bases, there was a span of 16 bases. This CDR3 contains 15 residues. Per the germline V gene, CDR1 is MGHRA and CDR2 is YSYEKL.

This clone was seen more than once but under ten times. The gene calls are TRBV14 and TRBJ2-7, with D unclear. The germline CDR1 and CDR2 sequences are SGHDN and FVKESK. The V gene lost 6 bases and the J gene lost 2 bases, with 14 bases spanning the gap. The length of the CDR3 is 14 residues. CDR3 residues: CASSPRPSTYEQYF. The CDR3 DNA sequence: TGTGCCAGCAGTCCACGCCCTTCAACCTACGAGCAGTACTTC.

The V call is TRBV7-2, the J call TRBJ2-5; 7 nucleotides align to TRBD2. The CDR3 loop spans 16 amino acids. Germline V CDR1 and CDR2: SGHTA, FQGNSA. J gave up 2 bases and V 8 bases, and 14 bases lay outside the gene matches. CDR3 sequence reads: CASHGRGNPLQETQYF. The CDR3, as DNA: TGTGCCAGCCATGGGAGGGGAAACCCTTTGCAAGAGACCCAGTACTTC.

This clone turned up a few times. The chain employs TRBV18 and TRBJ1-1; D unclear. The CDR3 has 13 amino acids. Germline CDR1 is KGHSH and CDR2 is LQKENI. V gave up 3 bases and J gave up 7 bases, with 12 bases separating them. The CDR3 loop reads CASSPLIGNEAFF. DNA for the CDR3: TGTGCCAGCTCACCCTTGATTGGTAATGAAGCTTTCTTT.

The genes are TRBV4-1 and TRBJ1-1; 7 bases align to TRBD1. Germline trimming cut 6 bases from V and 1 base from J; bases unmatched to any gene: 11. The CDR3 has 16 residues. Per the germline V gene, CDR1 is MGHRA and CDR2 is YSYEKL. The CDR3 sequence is CASRPRLGQENTEAFF. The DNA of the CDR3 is TGCGCCAGCAGACCCCGACTTGGACAGGAGAACACTGAAGCTTTCTTT.

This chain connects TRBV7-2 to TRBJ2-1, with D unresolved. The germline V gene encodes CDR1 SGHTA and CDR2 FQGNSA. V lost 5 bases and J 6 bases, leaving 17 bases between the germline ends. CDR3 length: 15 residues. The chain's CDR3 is CASSPPQARGNEQFF. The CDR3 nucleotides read TGTGCCAGCAGCCCCCCGCAGGCTCGAGGCAATGAGCAGTTCTTC.